The 27 T cell receptor beta chains in this list originate from one sample, sequenced in a study of T cells in Graves' hyperthyroidism and ophthalmopathy (dated by TCRdb to the late 2010s). Libraries came from multiplex PCR. Sequencing took place on an Illumina HiSeq 2000. The TCR beta CDR3 regions were amplified from the RNA transcripts. For the first round of RT-PCR on the TCR CDR3, the HTBI primer set was used together with the Qiagen OneStep RT-PCR kit. TCRdb took the public reads, trimmed them with fastp at Q25, ran MiXCR for clone calling and kept in-frame beta chains. Identical CDR3 protein sequences are pooled into one entry, listed with their most common genes and DNA. Within this sample are approximately 24,000 distinct CDR3 sequences, with 49% of them counted one time only. Around 23% of the sample is taken by the ten largest. Sample: blood. The source is a woman in her thirties or forties with Graves' hyperthyroidism that later progressed to Graves' ophthalmopathy.

This clonotype is labeled as medium-sized (0.01 to 0.1%). Written as DNA, the CDR3 is TGCAGTGCATCCAGCGGGAGGCCGGGAGAGACCCAGTACTTC. Translating gives CSASSGRPGETQYF. The chain carries TRBV20-1 and TRBJ2-5, with 9 bases fitting TRBD2. Germline CDR1 DFQATT, CDR2 SNEGSKA (reference sequence). The length of the CDR3 is 14 residues. The V segment lost 6 bases and the J segment 4 bases; nucleotides outside the gene matches: 9.

For this clonotype: The junction does not match germline at one end; this may be a read error. The chain joins TRBV18 to TRBJ2-1; possibly TRBD1 or TRBD2 for D (6 bases each). Germline V lookup: CDR1 KGHSH, CDR2 LQKENI. The CDR3 contains 15 residues. CDR3: CASSPAGGGKNERFF. CDR3 in DNA: TGTGCCAGCTCACCCGCAGGAGGGGGTAAGAATGAGCGGTTCTTC. The variable domain in full, completed from reference TRBV18 and TRBJ2-1, reads NAGVMQNPRHLVRRRGQEARLRCSPMKGHSHVYWYRQLPEEGLKFMVYLQKENIIDESGMPKERFSAEFPKEGPSILRIQQVVRGDSAAYFCASSPAGGGKNERFFGPGTRLTVL.

This clonotype was found many times. A much larger clone sits a single nucleotide away, making a read error possible. The V call is TRBV28, the J call TRBJ2-7; D not resolved. The CDR3 length is 14 residues. Germline V gene sequence: CDR1 MDHEN, CDR2 SYDVKM. The ends were cut back, 5 bases at V and 2 bases at J, with 13 bases in the middle. CDR3 loop: CASSRPGLAYEQYF. The CDR3 nucleotides are TGTGCCAGCAGTAGGCCGGGCCTTGCCTACGAGCAGTACTTC.

This clonotype was recorded at least ten times. The chain uses TRBV6-1 and TRBJ2-6; the D call may be TRBD1 or TRBD2 (6 bases each). CDR1 and CDR2 from the germline V gene are MNHNS and SASEGT. V was shortened by 1 base and J by 0 bases, with 7 bases between the two germline ends. The CDR3 length is 16 residues. The CDR3 spells CASSEEGGSGANVLTF. CDR3 nucleotide sequence: TGTGCCAGCAGTGAAGAGGGGGGCTCTGGGGCCAACGTCCTGACTTTC.

The CDR3 sequence: CATCGTGAHNEQFF. CDR3 in DNA: TGTGCCACCTGCGGGACAGGGGCCCACAATGAGCAGTTCTTC. The V call is TRBV24-1, the J call TRBJ2-1; 10 bases fit TRBD1. The CDR3 runs 14 residues. The ends lost 9 bases at V and 5 bases at J; junction bases unmatched: 6. The germline CDR1 and CDR2 sequences are KGHDR and SFDVKD.

The chain employs TRBV10-1 and TRBJ2-1; 10 nucleotides agree with TRBD1. The germline gives CDR1 WNHNN, CDR2 SYGVQD (reference sequence). J was trimmed by 6 bases and V by 6 bases; bases with no gene match: 8. The CDR3 covers 15 residues. CDR3 bases: TGCGCCAGCAGCCTTGGGACAGGGGAGGCCAATGAGCAGTTCTTC. It specifies CASSLGTGEANEQFF.

This clonotype was observed many times. J is TRBJ1-3 and V is TRBV30; no clear D gene. CDR3 length equals 13 residues. The V end lost 4 bases, the J end lost 7 bases, and 14 bases lay between the germline ends. Germline V gives CDR1 GTSNPN, CDR2 SVGIG (reference sequence). The chain's CDR3 is CAWTAVETNTIYF. The CDR3 DNA is TGTGCCTGGACTGCGGTGGAGACGAACACCATATATTTT. The complete variable domain, with remaining parts taken from reference TRBV30 and TRBJ1-3, reads SQTIHQWPATLVQPVGSPLSLECTVEGTSNPNLYWYRQAAGRGLQLLFYSVGIGQISSEVPQNLSASRPQDRQFILSSKKLLLSDSGFYLCAWTAVETNTIYFGEGSWLTVV.

The chain couples TRBV10-2 to TRBJ2-2; the match to TRBD2 covers 9 bases. The trim removed 0 bases at V and 4 bases at J, leaving 9 bases unmatched. The germline V gene has CDR1 WSHSY and CDR2 SAAADI. CDR3 length: 18 amino acids. The CDR3 region has the DNA TGCGCCAGCAGTGAGTCGAGGGCTAGCGGGGCGTTCACCGGGGAGCTGTTTTTT. This translates into CASSESRASGAFTGELFF.

The V gene is TRBV20-1, the J gene TRBJ2-3; 9 bases match TRBD1. This CDR3 has 15 residues. Trimming at V came to 5 bases and at J to 5 bases, leaving 11 bases not matched to a gene. Germline assignment: CDR1 DFQATT and CDR2 SNEGSKA (reference sequence). CDR3 sequence (DNA): TGCAGTGCTTTCCGACAGGGGGGTTTAGGAGATACGCAGTATTTT. It encodes CSAFRQGGLGDTQYF.

The chain is built from TRBV6-5 and TRBJ1-4, with 8 bases identical to TRBD1. Losses at the gene ends were 4 bases for V and 3 bases for J; bases not matched to a gene: 1. Per the germline V gene, CDR1 is MNHEY and CDR2 is SVGAGI. The CDR3 runs 14 residues. In DNA, the CDR3 is TGTGCCAGCAGTTCGACAGGGGCTAATGAAAAACTGTTTTTT. It yields the protein CASSSTGANEKLFF.

The chain joins TRBV2 to TRBJ2-2; D call uncertain. Germline V gene sequence: CDR1 SNHLY, CDR2 FYNNEI. CDR3 length: 15 residues. The germline V and J ends were trimmed by 7 bases and 5 bases, with 17 bases remaining between them. CDR3 region: CASKELYSNTGELFF. For the CDR3, the DNA is TGTGCCAGCAAAGAACTTTACAGTAATACCGGGGAGCTGTTTTTT.

The chain couples TRBV5-1 to TRBJ1-2; 8 bases are shared with TRBD1. Germline values: CDR1 SGHRS, CDR2 YFSETQ. The ends lost 0 bases at V and 6 bases at J; junction bases unmatched: 7. This CDR3 has 15 residues. The CDR3: CASSLDRGYPDGYTF. In nucleotides, the CDR3 is TGCGCCAGCAGCTTGGACAGGGGGTACCCTGATGGCTACACCTTC.

Within the sample, this clonotype is medium-sized. The chain is built from TRBV7-2 and TRBJ2-5; D not certain. The V gene's germline CDR1 is SGHTA and CDR2 FQGNSA. The CDR3 is made up of 16 amino acids. V lost 1 base to trimming and J lost 1 base, with 13 bases between them. CDR3 nucleotides: TGTGCCAGCAGCTTAGGTTCGGCAGCGATCCAAGAGACCCAGTACTTC. The encoded protein is CASSLGSAAIQETQYF.

The V gene is TRBV15, the J gene TRBJ2-2; D gene ambiguous. CDR3 length: 14 residues. Germline CDR1 is LNHNV and CDR2 is YYDKDF (reference sequence). V was clipped by 3 bases and J by 5 bases, with 10 bases between them. CDR3: CATSSPFLTGELFF. The CDR3 region has the DNA TGTGCCACCAGCAGTCCCTTCCTGACCGGGGAGCTGTTTTTT.

This clonotype is deemed medium-sized. The chain uses TRBV29-1 and TRBJ2-7; 10 bases align to TRBD1. V dropped 5 bases and J dropped 6; count of bases not matched to a gene: 7. Germline assignment: CDR1 SQVTM and CDR2 ANQGSEA. This CDR3 has 13 amino acids. CDR3 sequence: CSVPGQGDFEQYF. Here the CDR3 DNA reads TGCAGCGTTCCAGGACAGGGGGATTTCGAGCAGTACTTC.

This clonotype has at least ten counts. The rearrangement uses TRBV5-1 and TRBJ2-5, with 9 bases lining up with TRBD1. With V trimmed by 4 bases and J by 4 bases, 5 bases remained unmatched. In germline, CDR1 is SGHRS, CDR2 YFSETQ. This CDR3 comprises 14 residues. The CDR3 bases are TGCGCCAGCAGCACAGGGGGCGCGGGAGAGACCCAGTACTTC. Protein sequence: CASSTGGAGETQYF.

About this clonotype itself: The junction departs from germline at one end; a sequencing error may be responsible. This sequence joins TRBV11-2 and TRBJ2-2; weak D call: TRBD2 (5 bases). This CDR3 comprises 13 residues. Germline V lookup: CDR1 SGHAT, CDR2 FQNNGV. CDR3 loop: CASAHRNTGELLF. The CDR3 coding sequence is TGTGCCAGCGCGCACCGGAACACCGGGGAGCTGCTCTTT.

V gene TRBV20-1 combines with J gene TRBJ1-1, with TRBD1 identical over 10 bases. The germline V gene has CDR1 DFQATT and CDR2 SNEGSKA (reference sequence). This CDR3 comprises 12 residues. The V gene end was trimmed by 8 bases and the J gene end by 5 bases; junction bases not matched to a gene: 5. CDR3 region: CSTGQGDTEAFF. CDR3 bases: TGCAGTACCGGACAGGGGGATACTGAAGCTTTCTTT.

This clonotype came up many times. This sequence joins TRBV6-5 and TRBJ2-7, with 10 bases that match TRBD2. There are 14 residues in the CDR3. Germline V gives CDR1 MNHEY, CDR2 SVGAGI. V was clipped by 11 bases and J by 0 bases; unmatched bases: 7. The CDR3 spells CARLGLANSYEQYF. The CDR3 DNA reads TGTGCCCGACTGGGACTAGCGAACTCCTACGAGCAGTACTTC.

This chain connects TRBV19 to TRBJ2-1; a weak D match, TRBD2 (5 bases). CDR3 size: 15 residues. V was cut by 3 bases and J by 0 bases, with 9 bases left in between. Germline-derived CDR1 and CDR2 are LNHDA and SQIVND (reference sequence). Written as DNA, the CDR3 is TGTGCCAGTAGTATCGGGGAATTCTCCTACAATGAGCAGTTCTTC. The encoded protein is CASSIGEFSYNEQFF.

This clonotype is medium-sized. The chain is built from TRBV25-1 and TRBJ2-7; perhaps TRBD1 as D (5 bases). Germline V gene data show CDR1 as MGHDK and CDR2 as SYGVNS. Deletions cut 5 bases from V and 2 bases from J, with 13 bases between. This CDR3 spans 14 amino acids. CDR3 in DNA: TGTGCCAGCAGTAAACAGGCTTCGACCTACGAGCAGTACTTC. Translation gives CASSKQASTYEQYF.

This clonotype was recorded at least ten times. The chain couples TRBV14 to TRBJ1-5; 7 nucleotides line up with TRBD1. CDR1 is SGHDN, CDR2 FVKESK, per germline. The CDR3 sequence is 14 residues long. V was pared by 1 base and J by 6 bases, with 3 bases of the junction left unmatched. CDR3 DNA sequence: TGTGCCAGCAGCCAAGGAGGGGGCGGTCAGCCCCAGCATTTT. Amino acid sequence: CASSQGGGGQPQHF.

The V call is TRBV20-1, the J call TRBJ2-7; D not resolved. The V gene lost 3 bases and the J gene lost 0 bases, with 12 bases spanning the gap. Germline loops: CDR1 DFQATT, CDR2 SNEGSKA (reference sequence). The CDR3 length is 14 residues. The CDR3 reads CSASRGRNSYEQYF. As DNA, the CDR3 is TGCAGTGCTAGTCGTGGCAGAAACTCCTACGAGCAGTACTTC.

This clonotype was counted at least ten times. The rearrangement uses TRBV6-1 and TRBJ2-7; 9 bases line up with TRBD2. Germline V gene data show CDR1 as MNHNS and CDR2 as SASEGT. The CDR3 extends over 15 amino acids. The ends lost 0 bases at V and 0 bases at J; junction bases unmatched: 0. The CDR3 nucleotides read TGTGCCAGCAGTGAAGCTAGCGGGAGCTCCTACGAGCAGTACTTC. The encoded protein is CASSEASGSSYEQYF.

This chain uses TRBV7-9 with TRBJ2-6; maybe TRBD2 (6 bases). V was cut by 2 bases and J by 0 bases, with 17 bases left in between. Germline-derived CDR1 and CDR2 are SEHNR and FQNEAQ (reference sequence). This CDR3 spans 19 amino acids. DNA of the CDR3: TGTGCCAGCAGCTTAACGGGCGGGGTCAAGGGCTCTGGGGCCAACGTCCTGACTTTC. Translating it yields CASSLTGGVKGSGANVLTF.

This clonotype was observed many times. The rearrangement links TRBV28 to TRBJ2-1; 7 nucleotides align to TRBD2. Trimming cost V 6 bases and J 6 bases; bases outside gene matches: 11. CDR3 length equals 15 residues. Germline V gene lookup returns CDR1 MDHEN and CDR2 SYDVKM. The CDR3 loop reads CASSSSWSGTNEQFF. In nucleotides, the CDR3 is TGTGCCAGCAGCTCGAGTTGGAGCGGGACCAATGAGCAGTTCTTC.

The gene calls are TRBV20-1 and TRBJ2-7, with TRBD2 identical over 7 bases. In germline, CDR1 is DFQATT, CDR2 SNEGSKA (reference sequence). The CDR3 has 13 amino acids. V gave up 5 bases and J gave up 2 bases; unmatched junction bases: 6. The CDR3 nucleotides are TGCAGTGCTTCCCAGCGGGACCCCTACGAGCAGTACTTC. Residues: CSASQRDPYEQYF.